Presented here are 25 T cell receptor beta chains from one specimen sequenced in a study of T-cell memory formation after mild COVID-19 (dated by TCRdb to the early 2020s). Library method: 5' RACE. Data came from an Illumina NovaSeq 6000. TCRdb trimmed the raw reads at Q25, called clones with MiXCR and kept productive beta chains. Rows merge per CDR3 protein into single entries with the most common DNA and genes. The sample table lists some 120,000 distinct CDR3 sequences, 15% to 20% of them with a count of one. The top ten clonotypes cover roughly 13% of the sample. Sequencing was carried out using PBMCs or a T cell subset sorted from them (not recorded which). The origin of the receptors is an adult woman who had mild COVID-19 (a few samples of this study predate the infection). The sample titles of this study are shuffled in the database, so cell type and time point are left out; the donor was told from shared clones.

V and J are TRBV21-1 and TRBJ2-7; the D segment call TRBD1 is taken from the table without a DNA check. TRBV21-1 is given as a pseudogene. The length of the CDR3 is 18 residues. CDR3 amino acids: CASSYSRDRGTYFYEQYF. CDR3 sequence (DNA): TGTGCCAGCAGCTACTCCCGGGACAGGGGGACCTACTTCTACGAGCAGTACTTC.

Points on this clonotype: A clone one base away is much larger, so this may be a read error. This chain connects TRBV7-2 to TRBJ2-1, with D perhaps TRBD2 (6 bases). The CDR3 loop spans 20 amino acids. V lost 4 bases, J lost 8 bases, and 33 bases lay in between. The V gene's germline CDR1 is SGHTA and CDR2 FQGNSA. The CDR3 is CASSSRPASSERAGYDEQFF. The CDR3 DNA is TGTGCCAGCAGCTCCCGCCCGGCCTCTAGCGAGAGGGCCGGTTATGATGAGCAGTTCTTC.

A few counts support this clonotype. The gene calls are TRBV5-1 and TRBJ2-7; D ambiguous. This CDR3 has 15 amino acids. The germline V gene encodes CDR1 SGHRS and CDR2 YFSETQ. V was cut by 0 bases and J by 3 bases, with 13 bases left in between. The CDR3 is CASSLEGQTFYEQYF. The CDR3, as DNA: TGCGCCAGCAGCTTGGAGGGTCAGACCTTCTACGAGCAGTACTTC.

The rearrangement joins TRBV28 to TRBJ2-7; 9 nucleotides agree with TRBD2. J lost 0 bases, V lost 9 bases, and 3 bases had no gene match. This CDR3 comprises 13 residues. Germline loops: CDR1 MDHEN, CDR2 SYDVKM. CDR3 in DNA: TGTGCCAGTGGACTAGCGACCTCCTACGAGCAGTACTTC. Protein: CASGLATSYEQYF. Based on the CDR3 plus reference TRBV28 and TRBJ2-7, the full variable domain is DVKVTQSSRYLVKRTGEKVFLECVQDMDHENMFWYRQDPGLGLRLIYFSYDVKMKEKGDIPEGYSVSREKKERFSLILESASTNQTSMYLCASGLATSYEQYFGPGTRLTVT.

The chain recombines TRBV20-1 with TRBJ2-1, with 7 positions matching TRBD1. Trimming at V came to 3 bases and at J to 7 bases, leaving 3 bases not matched to a gene. Germline V gene sequence: CDR1 DFQATT, CDR2 SNEGSKA (reference sequence). The CDR3 length is 12 residues. CDR3 protein: CSARQGVNEQFF. CDR3 nucleotides: TGCAGTGCTAGGCAGGGGGTGAATGAGCAGTTCTTC.

This clonotype was picked up a small number of times. This chain uses TRBV18 with TRBJ2-3; 13 nucleotides match TRBD2. The CDR3 consists of 15 residues. Germline CDR1 and CDR2: KGHSH and LQKENI. The trim removed 6 bases at V and 4 bases at J, leaving 4 bases unmatched. Written as DNA, the CDR3 is TGTGCCAGCTCGGGACTAGCGGGGTCTCCAGATACGCAGTATTTT. Translating it yields CASSGLAGSPDTQYF.

In this sample, this clonotype turned up many times. The gene calls are TRBV24-1 and TRBJ2-1, with 8 bases lining up with TRBD2. Germline CDR1 is KGHDR and CDR2 is SFDVKD. This CDR3 comprises 16 residues. Trimming removed 1 base from V and 2 bases from J; junction bases left unmatched: 3. In nucleotides, the CDR3 is TGTGCCACCAGTGATTTCGGGGGGGGCGCCTACAATGAGCAGTTCTTC. It translates to CATSDFGGGAYNEQFF.

The V gene is TRBV7-2, the J gene TRBJ2-1; TRBD1 matches 9 bases. Germline CDR1 is SGHTA and CDR2 is FQGNSA. V dropped 0 bases and J dropped 12; count of bases not matched to a gene: 12. CDR3 length: 16 amino acids. This CDR3 is CASSLASQGARFGQFF. In DNA form, the CDR3 reads TGTGCCAGCAGCTTAGCCTCACAGGGGGCGCGATTTGGGCAGTTCTTC.

CDR3 coding DNA: TGTGCCAGCAGTTTAGAATTGGAAGCTTTCTTT. Encoded protein: CASSLELEAFF. The chain employs TRBV12-3 or TRBV12-4 and TRBJ1-1; D uncertain. Trimming took off 1 base at V and 8 bases at J, with 5 bases between the two ends. CDR3 size: 11 residues.

The gene calls are TRBV12-3 or TRBV12-4 and TRBJ2-1, with 10 positions matching TRBD2. The CDR3 totals 15 residues. The ends lost 5 bases at V and 6 bases at J; junction bases unmatched: 7. CDR3 coding DNA: TGTGCCAGCAGTCCCATAGCGGGAGGAGCCAATGAGCAGTTCTTC. This translates into CASSPIAGGANEQFF.

This clonotype turned up a few times. The V and J genes are TRBV6-2 or TRBV6-3 and TRBJ2-7; D is ambiguous. CDR1 MNHEY and CDR2 SVGEGT come from the germline V gene. Trimming pared 4 bases from V and 2 bases from J, leaving 3 bases between. The CDR3 has 11 residues. The CDR3 DNA reads TGTGCCAGCAGTTGGACCTACGAGCAGTACTTC. As protein: CASSWTYEQYF.

This clonotype has a handful of counts. V is TRBV7-2 and J is TRBJ2-3, with D unclear. Germline-derived CDR1 and CDR2 are SGHTA and FQGNSA. V lost 3 bases, J lost 3 bases, and 7 bases lay in between. This CDR3 region has 13 residues. CDR3 loop: CASSFFQTDTQYF. The CDR3 DNA is TGTGCCAGCAGCTTCTTCCAGACAGATACGCAGTATTTT.

This clonotype was detected only a few times. The chain is built from TRBV11-2 and TRBJ2-3; 8 positions match TRBD2. CDR3 length equals 15 residues. The ends lost 1 base at V and 6 bases at J; junction bases unmatched: 6. From germline, CDR1 is SGHAT and CDR2 FQNNGV. This CDR3 reads CASSLAGGSADTQYF. As DNA, the CDR3 is TGTGCCAGCAGCTTAGCGGGGGGGTCGGCCGATACGCAGTATTTT.

This clonotype has just a few counts. The J gene is TRBJ2-3, the V gene TRBV2; possibly TRBD2 for D (5 bases). Germline CDR1 SNHLY, CDR2 FYNNEI. Trimming left V 8 bases short and J 4 bases short, with 22 bases between. The CDR3 length is 16 residues. This CDR3 reads CASELSIALPPDTQYF. The CDR3 bases are TGTGCCAGCGAATTAAGTATAGCGTTGCCTCCAGATACGCAGTATTTT.

CDR3 nucleotides: TGTGCCAGCAGCTTGCAGGACGCCTACGAGCAGTACTTC. Translation: CASSLQDAYEQYF. The chain uses TRBV5-5 and TRBJ2-7, with no clear D. Germline values: CDR1 SGHKS, CDR2 YYEKEE (reference sequence). The CDR3 runs to 13 residues. Trimming removed 1 base from V and 2 bases from J, with 7 bases in between.

In this sample, this clonotype turned up a few times. The CDR3 bases are TGTGCCATCAGTGAGACAGTGAACACTGAAGCTTTCTTT. Translated: CAISETVNTEAFF. The V call is TRBV10-3, the J call TRBJ1-1, with D unresolved. The CDR3 loop spans 13 amino acids. The V and J ends lost 2 bases and 0 bases respectively, with 4 bases between them. Germline loops: CDR1 ENHRY, CDR2 SYGVKD.

This clonotype has just a few counts. J is TRBJ1-2 and V is TRBV15; D not certain. Germline lookup yields CDR1 LNHNV and CDR2 YYDKDF (reference sequence). V gave up 0 bases and J gave up 6 bases, with 5 bases separating them. CDR3 length equals 12 residues. The CDR3 reads CATSRETDGYTF. In DNA form, the CDR3 reads TGTGCCACCAGCAGAGAGACCGATGGCTACACCTTC.

The rearrangement uses TRBV20-1 and TRBJ2-7, with D tentatively TRBD1 (5 bases). This CDR3 is built from 15 residues. With 0 bases removed from V and 0 bases from J, the gap between germline ends came to 12 bases. Germline V gene sequence: CDR1 DFQATT, CDR2 SNEGSKA (reference sequence). As DNA, the CDR3 is TGCAGTGCTAGAGATCGAACAGGTGACTCCTACGAGCAGTACTTC. It encodes CSARDRTGDSYEQYF.

The sample holds a few counts of this clonotype. The chain employs TRBV20-1 and TRBJ2-1; TRBD2 agrees at 7 bases. The length of the CDR3 is 15 residues. The germline V gene has CDR1 DFQATT and CDR2 SNEGSKA (reference sequence). Losses at the gene ends were 3 bases for V and 4 bases for J; bases not matched to a gene: 9. The CDR3 sequence is CSASLLASGYNEQFF. The CDR3 nucleotides read TGCAGTGCTAGTCTTTTGGCTAGCGGTTACAATGAGCAGTTCTTC.

This clonotype showed up just a few times. V gene TRBV24-1 combines with J gene TRBJ2-2; 7 bases match TRBD1. V was clipped by 4 bases and J by 4 bases; unmatched bases: 11. CDR1 is KGHDR, CDR2 SFDVKD, per germline. This CDR3 spans 17 amino acids. The DNA of the CDR3 is TGTGCCACCAGTGACCGACAGGGTATCTCGACCACCGGGGAGCTGTTTTTT. It specifies CATSDRQGISTTGELFF.

This clonotype was detected ten times or more. This chain joins TRBV5-1 and TRBJ2-1, with D possibly matching TRBD2 (5 bases). Germline V CDR1 and CDR2: SGHRS, YFSETQ. V lost 4 bases and J lost 13, with 18 bases in between. The CDR3 sequence is 13 residues long. CDR3 region: CASSVTLLGEQFF. CDR3 nucleotide sequence: TGCGCCAGCAGCGTGACCCTTTTGGGAGAACAGTTCTTC.

V usage is TRBV5-1 and J usage is TRBJ2-5; no definite D call. The germline gives CDR1 SGHRS, CDR2 YFSETQ. The V end lost 0 bases, the J end lost 0 bases, and 6 bases lay between the germline ends. The CDR3 is made up of 14 amino acids. DNA of the CDR3: TGCGCCAGCAGCTTGGAGACGAACCAAGAGACCCAGTACTTC. Protein product: CASSLETNQETQYF.

V and J are TRBV12-3 or TRBV12-4 and TRBJ2-7, with a possible D match to TRBD1 (5 bases). V lost 3 bases, J lost 0 bases, and 6 bases lay in between. The CDR3 is made up of 13 amino acids. The CDR3, as DNA: TGTGCCAGCAGTTTGACAGTCTCCTACGAGCAGTACTTC. This encodes CASSLTVSYEQYF.

This clonotype was seen more than once but under ten times. This chain connects TRBV4-3 to TRBJ2-2, with 10 bases lining up with TRBD2. After removal of 0 bases from V and 4 bases from J, the junction contained 8 bases not matched to a gene. The CDR3 spans 18 residues. Germline V gene sequence: CDR1 LGHNA, CDR2 YSLEER. CDR3 nucleotides: TGCGCCAGCAGCCAAGATCGGCTAGCGGGAGTACTCACCGGGGAGCTGTTTTTT. This translates into CASSQDRLAGVLTGELFF.

Ten or more counts support this clonotype. V gene TRBV6-5 combines with J gene TRBJ2-6, with D tentatively TRBD2 (6 bases). V was clipped by 1 base and J by 0 bases, with 13 bases between them. Germline lookup yields CDR1 MNHEY and CDR2 SVGAGI. This CDR3 has 18 amino acids. CDR3 sequence (DNA): TGTGCCAGCAGTTACTTGGGCAGACTAGACTCTGGGGCCAACGTCCTGACTTTC. Amino acids: CASSYLGRLDSGANVLTF.